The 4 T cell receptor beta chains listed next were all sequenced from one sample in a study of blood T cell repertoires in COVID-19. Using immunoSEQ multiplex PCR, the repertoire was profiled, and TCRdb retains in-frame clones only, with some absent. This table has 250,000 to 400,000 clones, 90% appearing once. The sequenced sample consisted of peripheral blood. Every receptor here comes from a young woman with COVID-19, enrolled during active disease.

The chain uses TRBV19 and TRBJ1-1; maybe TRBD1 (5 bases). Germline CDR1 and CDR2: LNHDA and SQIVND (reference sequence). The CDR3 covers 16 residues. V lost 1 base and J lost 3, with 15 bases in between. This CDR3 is CASSIVSGGRHTEAFF. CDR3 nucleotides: TGTGCCAGTAGTATAGTATCCGGGGGACGGCACACTGAAGCTTTCTTT.

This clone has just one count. CDR3 in DNA: TGTGCCAGCAGCTTGGGCATTCTCTCCTACGAGCAGTACTTC. Amino acids: CASSLGILSYEQYF. The chain is built from TRBV11-1 and TRBJ2-7; no definite D call. The CDR3 has 14 residues. Trimming pared 3 bases from V and 0 bases from J, leaving 9 bases between. Germline V gene lookup returns CDR1 SGHAT and CDR2 FQDESV (reference sequence).

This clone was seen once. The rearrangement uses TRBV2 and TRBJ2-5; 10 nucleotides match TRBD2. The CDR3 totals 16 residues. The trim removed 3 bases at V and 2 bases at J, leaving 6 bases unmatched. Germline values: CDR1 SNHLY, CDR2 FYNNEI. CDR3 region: CASSDLGAGGQETQYF. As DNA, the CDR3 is TGTGCCAGCAGTGACTTGGGAGCGGGAGGGCAAGAGACCCAGTACTTC.

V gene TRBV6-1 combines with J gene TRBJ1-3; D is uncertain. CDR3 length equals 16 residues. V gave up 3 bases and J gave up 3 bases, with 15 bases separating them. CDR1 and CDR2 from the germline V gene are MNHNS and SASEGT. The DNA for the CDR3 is TGTGCCAGCAGTGAGGAGGCCTGGATGGTTGGAAACACCATATATTTT. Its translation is CASSEEAWMVGNTIYF.